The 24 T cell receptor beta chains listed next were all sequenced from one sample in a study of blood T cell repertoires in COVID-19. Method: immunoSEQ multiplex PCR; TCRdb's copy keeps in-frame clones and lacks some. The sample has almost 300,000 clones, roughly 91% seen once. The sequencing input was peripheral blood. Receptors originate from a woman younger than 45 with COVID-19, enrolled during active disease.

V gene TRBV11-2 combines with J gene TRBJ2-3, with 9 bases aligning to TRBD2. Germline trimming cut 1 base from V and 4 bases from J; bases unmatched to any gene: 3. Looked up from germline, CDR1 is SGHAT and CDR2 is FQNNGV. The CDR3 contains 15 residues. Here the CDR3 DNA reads TGTGCCAGCAGCTTAGGCGGGGGGGTCGCAGATACGCAGTATTTT. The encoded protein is CASSLGGGVADTQYF.

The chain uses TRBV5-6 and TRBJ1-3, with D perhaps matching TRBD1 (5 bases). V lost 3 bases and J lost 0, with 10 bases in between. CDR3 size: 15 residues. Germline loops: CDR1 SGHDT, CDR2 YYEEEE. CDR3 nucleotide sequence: TGTGCCAGCAGCTCCTTGGGGCGCTCTGGAAACACCATATATTTT. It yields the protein CASSSLGRSGNTIYF.

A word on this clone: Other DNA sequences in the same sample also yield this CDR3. CDR3 protein: CASSSRQGSDTEAFF. For the CDR3, the DNA is TGTGCCAGCAGCTCCCGACAGGGGAGTGATACTGAAGCTTTCTTT. The V call is TRBV7-9, the J call TRBJ1-1; 8 positions match TRBD1. The germline CDR1 and CDR2 sequences are SEHNR and FQNEAQ (reference sequence). The CDR3 runs to 15 residues. After removal of 4 bases from V and 5 bases from J, the junction contained 9 bases not matched to a gene.

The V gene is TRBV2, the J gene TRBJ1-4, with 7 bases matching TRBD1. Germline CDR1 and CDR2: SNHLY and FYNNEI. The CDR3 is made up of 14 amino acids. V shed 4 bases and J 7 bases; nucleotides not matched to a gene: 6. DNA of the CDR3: TGTGCCAGCAGTGCCCCGACAGGGAGTGAAAAACTGTTTTTT. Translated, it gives CASSAPTGSEKLFF.

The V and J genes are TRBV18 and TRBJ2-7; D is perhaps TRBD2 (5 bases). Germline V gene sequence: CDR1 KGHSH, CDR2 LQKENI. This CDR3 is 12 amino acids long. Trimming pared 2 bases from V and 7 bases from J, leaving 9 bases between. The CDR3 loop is CASSPTPGEQYF. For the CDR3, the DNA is TGTGCCAGCTCACCAACTCCGGGGGAGCAGTACTTC.

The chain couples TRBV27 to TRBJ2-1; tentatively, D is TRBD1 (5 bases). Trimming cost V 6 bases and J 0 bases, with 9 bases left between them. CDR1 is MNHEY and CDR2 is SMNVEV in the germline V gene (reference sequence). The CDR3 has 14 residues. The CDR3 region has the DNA TGTGCCAGCAGCGACAGAAGCTCCTACAATGAGCAGTTCTTC. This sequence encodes CASSDRSSYNEQFF.

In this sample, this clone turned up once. The CDR3 DNA reads as TGTGCCAGCAGTTACGGGCCAGGGGGCTTTGGCTACACCTTC. Translating gives CASSYGPGGFGYTF. The chain recombines TRBV6-5 with TRBJ1-2; 8 bases map to TRBD1. Per the germline V gene, CDR1 is MNHEY and CDR2 is SVGAGI. CDR3 length: 14 amino acids. V shed 2 bases, J shed 7 bases, and the junction held 6 bases outside the gene matches.

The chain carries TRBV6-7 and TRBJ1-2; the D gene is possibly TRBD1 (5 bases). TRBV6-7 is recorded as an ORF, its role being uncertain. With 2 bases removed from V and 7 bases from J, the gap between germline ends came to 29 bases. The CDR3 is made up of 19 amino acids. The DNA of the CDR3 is TGTGCCAGCAGTTACCAGCTCGGTTACCTACAGGTCGGGGGACTTGGCTACACCTTC. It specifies CASSYQLGYLQVGGLGYTF.

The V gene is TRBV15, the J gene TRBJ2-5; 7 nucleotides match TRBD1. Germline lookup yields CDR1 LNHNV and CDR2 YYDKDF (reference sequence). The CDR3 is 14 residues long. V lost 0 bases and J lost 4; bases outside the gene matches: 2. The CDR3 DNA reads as TGTGCCACCAGCAGAGATAGGGGGCTAGAGACCCAGTACTTC. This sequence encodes CATSRDRGLETQYF. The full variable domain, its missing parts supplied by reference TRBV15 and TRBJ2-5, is DAMVIQNPRYQVTQFGKPVTLSCSQTLNHNVMYWYQQKSSQAPKLLFHYYDKDFNNEADTPDNFQSRRPNTSFCFLDIRSPGLGDTAMYLCATSRDRGLETQYFGPGTRLLVL.

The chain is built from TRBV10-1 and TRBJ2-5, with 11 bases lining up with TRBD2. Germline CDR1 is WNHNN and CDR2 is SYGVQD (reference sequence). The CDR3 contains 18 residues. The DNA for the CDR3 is TGCGCTATCCCCCTCACCTCGCCCCCGACCGGGACTAGCGGGACCCAGTACTTC. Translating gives CAIPLTSPPTGTSGTQYF.

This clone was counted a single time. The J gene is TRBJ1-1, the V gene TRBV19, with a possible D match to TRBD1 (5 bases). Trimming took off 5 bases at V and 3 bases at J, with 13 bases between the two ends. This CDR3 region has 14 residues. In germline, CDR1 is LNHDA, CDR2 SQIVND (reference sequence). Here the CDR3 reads CASSSGSVYTEAFF. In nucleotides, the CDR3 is TGTGCCAGTAGTTCAGGGTCTGTGTACACTGAAGCTTTCTTT.

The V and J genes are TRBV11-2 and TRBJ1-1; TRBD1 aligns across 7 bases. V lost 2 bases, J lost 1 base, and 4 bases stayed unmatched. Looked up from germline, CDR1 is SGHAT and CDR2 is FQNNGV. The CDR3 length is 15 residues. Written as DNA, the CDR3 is TGTGCCAGCAGCTTATACGGGACAGCGAACACTGAAGCTTTCTTT. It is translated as CASSLYGTANTEAFF.

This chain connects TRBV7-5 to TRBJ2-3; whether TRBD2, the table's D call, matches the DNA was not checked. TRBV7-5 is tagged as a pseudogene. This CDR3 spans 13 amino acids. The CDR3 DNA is TGTGTCAGAAGCTTAAGAGGTCCAGATACGCAGTATTTT. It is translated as CVRSLRGPDTQYF.

CDR3 residues: CASALDSLGELFF. As DNA, the CDR3 is TGTGCCAGCGCCTTAGACAGTCTCGGGGAGCTGTTTTTT. V is TRBV27 and J is TRBJ2-2, with D perhaps matching TRBD1 (5 bases). Looked up from germline, CDR1 is MNHEY and CDR2 is SMNVEV (reference sequence). This CDR3 comprises 13 residues. The V end lost 8 bases, the J end lost 7 bases, and 14 bases lay between the germline ends.

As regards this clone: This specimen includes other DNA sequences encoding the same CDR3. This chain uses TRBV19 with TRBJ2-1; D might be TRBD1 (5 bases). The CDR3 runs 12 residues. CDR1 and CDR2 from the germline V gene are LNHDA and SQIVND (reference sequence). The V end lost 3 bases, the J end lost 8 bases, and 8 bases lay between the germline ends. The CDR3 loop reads CASSIWGDEQFF. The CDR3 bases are TGTGCCAGTAGTATTTGGGGCGATGAGCAGTTCTTC.

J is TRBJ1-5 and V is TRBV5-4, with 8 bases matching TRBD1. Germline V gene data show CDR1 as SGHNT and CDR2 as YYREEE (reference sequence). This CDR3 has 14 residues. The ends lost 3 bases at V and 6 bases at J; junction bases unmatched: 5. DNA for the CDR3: TGTGCCAGCAGCTCAGGGGGCGGCGGTCAGCCCCAGCATTTT. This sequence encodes CASSSGGGGQPQHF.

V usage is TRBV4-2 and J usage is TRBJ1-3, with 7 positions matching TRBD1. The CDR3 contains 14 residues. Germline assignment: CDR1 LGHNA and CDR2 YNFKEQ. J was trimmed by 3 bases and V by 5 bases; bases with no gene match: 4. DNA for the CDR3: TGTGCCAGCAGCACTTGGGACAGTGGAAACACCATATATTTT. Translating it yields CASSTWDSGNTIYF.

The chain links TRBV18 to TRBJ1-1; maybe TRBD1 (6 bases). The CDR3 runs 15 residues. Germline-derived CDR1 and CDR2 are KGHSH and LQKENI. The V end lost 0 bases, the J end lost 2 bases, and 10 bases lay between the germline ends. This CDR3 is CASSPPRGGNTEAFF. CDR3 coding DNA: TGTGCCAGCTCACCACCGAGGGGGGGAAACACTGAAGCTTTCTTT.

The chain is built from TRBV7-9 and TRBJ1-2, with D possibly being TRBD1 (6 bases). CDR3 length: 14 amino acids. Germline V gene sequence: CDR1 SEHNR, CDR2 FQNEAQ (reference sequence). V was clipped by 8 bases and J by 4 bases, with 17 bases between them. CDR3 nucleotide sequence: TGTGCCAGCGAACCGGGACACCTGACCTATGGCTACACCTTC. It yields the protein CASEPGHLTYGYTF.

Here the CDR3 reads CASSLVSSGASQETQYF. CDR3 sequence (DNA): TGTGCCAGCAGCTTGGTATCTAGCGGGGCGTCTCAAGAGACCCAGTACTTC. The V gene is TRBV5-5, the J gene TRBJ2-5, with TRBD2 matching 9 bases. The germline gives CDR1 SGHKS, CDR2 YYEKEE (reference sequence). The CDR3 sequence is 17 residues long. The junction had 8 bases not matched to a gene; V was cut back by 0 bases and J by 2 bases.

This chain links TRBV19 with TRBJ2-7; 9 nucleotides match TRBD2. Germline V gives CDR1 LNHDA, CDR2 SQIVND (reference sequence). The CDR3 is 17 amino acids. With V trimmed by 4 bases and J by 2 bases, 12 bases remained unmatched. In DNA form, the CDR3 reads TGTGCCAGTAGTAGAAACTTAGCGGGAGCCAGCACCTACGAGCAGTACTTC. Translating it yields CASSRNLAGASTYEQYF.

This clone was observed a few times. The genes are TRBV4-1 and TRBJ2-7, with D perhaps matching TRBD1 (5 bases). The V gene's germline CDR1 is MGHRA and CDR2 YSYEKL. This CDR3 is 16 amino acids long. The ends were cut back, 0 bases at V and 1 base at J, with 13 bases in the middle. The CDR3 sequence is CASSQDPGAGSYEQYF. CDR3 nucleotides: TGCGCCAGCAGCCAAGATCCTGGGGCAGGGTCCTACGAGCAGTACTTC.

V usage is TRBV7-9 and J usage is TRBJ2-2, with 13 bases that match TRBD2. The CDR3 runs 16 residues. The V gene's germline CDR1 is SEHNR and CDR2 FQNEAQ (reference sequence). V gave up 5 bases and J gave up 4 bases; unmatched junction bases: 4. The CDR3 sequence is CASSGLAGEVTGELFF. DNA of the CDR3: TGTGCCAGCAGCGGACTAGCGGGGGAGGTCACCGGGGAGCTGTTTTTT. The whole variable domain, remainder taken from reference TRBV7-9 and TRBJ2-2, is DTGVSQNPRHKITKRGQNVTFRCDPISEHNRLYWYRQTLGQGPEFLTYFQNEAQLEKSRLLSDRFSAERPKGSFSTLEIQRTEQGDSAMYLCASSGLAGEVTGELFFGEGSRLTVL.

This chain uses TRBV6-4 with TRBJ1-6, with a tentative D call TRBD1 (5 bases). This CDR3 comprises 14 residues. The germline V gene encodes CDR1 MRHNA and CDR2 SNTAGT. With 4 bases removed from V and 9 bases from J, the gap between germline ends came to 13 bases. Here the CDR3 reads CASSASAGGSPLHF. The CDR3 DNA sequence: TGTGCCAGCAGTGCGTCCGCCGGGGGTTCACCCCTCCACTTT.